The present T cell receptor beta chain was sequenced within a study of blood T cell repertoires in COVID-19. Study-level information: Donors in the United States, Italy and Spain gave samples during acute or convalescent COVID-19.

This CDR3 is 16 amino acids long. Germline loops: CDR1 MNHEY, CDR2 SMNVEV (reference sequence). V was clipped by 5 bases and J by 5 bases; unmatched bases: 7. Sequencing used immunoSEQ multiplex PCR; TCRdb keeps in-frame clones, though not all of them. Of over 70,000 clones in the sample, about four fifths were seen once. The V call is TRBV27, the J call TRBJ2-1; 12 positions agree with TRBD1. This TCR was recovered from a human donor in a cohort sampled during active COVID-19. The sequenced sample consisted of peripheral blood. The DNA of the CDR3 is TGTGCCAGCAGTCCTCTAGGGACAGGGGGCCACAATGAGCAGTTCTTC. The encoded protein is CASSPLGTGGHNEQFF.